This TCR beta chain was sequenced during a study of T cells in women clearing cervical HPV infection. Whole-study context: HLA type could not be excluded as a confounder.

A word on this clone: The CDR3 end lies 3 residues beyond the end of the read and is filled in from the germline J gene.

V lost 7 bases and J lost 3; bases outside the gene matches: 5. Germline CDR1 is GTSNPN and CDR2 is SVGIG (reference sequence). There are 12 residues in the CDR3. Clones were read by immunoSEQ multiplex PCR, and TCRdb kept only the in-frame ones, dropping some. Recorded here are 25,000 to 30,000 clones; the top ten clones represent 2.5% to 3%. The chain links TRBV30 to TRBJ1-2; 7 positions agree with TRBD1. Sample: blood buffy coat. This clonotype was sampled from a woman aged 18-70 years with a cervical HPV16 infection that either progressed to CIN3+ or cleared (not recorded which). The sequenced CDR3 bases are TGTGCCTCAAGACAGGGATACTATGGC. Its protein product is CASRQGYYG. The entire CDR3 protein is CASRQGYYGYTF.